What follows describes a single TCR beta chain. As yet, its antigen is unknown. TCRdb re-called the 5' RACE reads and gives one entry per CDR3 protein, without DNA. The sample data list 120,000 to 150,000 distinct CDR3 sequences. This specimen belongs to a study of T cells expressing NK-cell markers. Looking at the study overall: In sorted CD3+CD56+NKG2C+, CD3+CD56+NKG2C- and CD3+CD56-NKG2C+ T cells, TCR beta repertoires were obtained. Findings and caveats of the study: In over 5 donors, dominant CD3+CD56+NKG2C+ clonotypes ranked among the top 10 CD8+ clonotypes.

This CDR3 is 14 amino acids long. Germline V gene sequence: CDR1 SQVTM, CDR2 ANQGSEA. The sequence was collected from a man between 18 and 35 years old in good health. The chain employs TRBV29-1 and TRBJ2-1; as DNA is missing, the TRBD2 call by TCRdb cannot be tested. Sample: blood T cells: a sorted CD56 or NKG2C T cell subset, CD4+ or CD8+ T cells, or bulk PBMC T cells (not recorded which). The CDR3 loop is CSVTGLAGTNEQFF.